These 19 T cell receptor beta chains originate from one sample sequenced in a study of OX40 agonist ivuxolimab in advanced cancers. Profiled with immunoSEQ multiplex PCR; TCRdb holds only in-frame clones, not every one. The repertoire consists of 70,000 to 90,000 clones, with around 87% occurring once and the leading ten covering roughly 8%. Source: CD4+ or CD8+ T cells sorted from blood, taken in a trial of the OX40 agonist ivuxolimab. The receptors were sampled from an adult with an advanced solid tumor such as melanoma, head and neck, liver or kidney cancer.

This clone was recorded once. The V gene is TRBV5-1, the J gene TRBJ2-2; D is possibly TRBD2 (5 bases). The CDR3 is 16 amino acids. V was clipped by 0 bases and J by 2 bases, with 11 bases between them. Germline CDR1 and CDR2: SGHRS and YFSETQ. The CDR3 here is CASSLGYPGNTGELFF. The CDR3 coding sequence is TGCGCCAGCAGCTTGGGGTATCCGGGAAACACCGGGGAGCTGTTTTTT.

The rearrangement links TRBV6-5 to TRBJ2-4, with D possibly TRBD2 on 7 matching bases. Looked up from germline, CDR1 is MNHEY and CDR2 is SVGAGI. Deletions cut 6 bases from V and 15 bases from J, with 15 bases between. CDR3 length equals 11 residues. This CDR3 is CASSSEGGAYF. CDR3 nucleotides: TGTGCCAGCAGCAGTGAGGGGGGGGCGTACTTC.

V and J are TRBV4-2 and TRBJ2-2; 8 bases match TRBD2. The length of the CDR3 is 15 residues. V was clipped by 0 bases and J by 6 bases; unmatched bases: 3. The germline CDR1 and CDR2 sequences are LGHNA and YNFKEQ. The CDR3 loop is CASSQDKAGAGELFF. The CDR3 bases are TGTGCCAGCAGCCAAGATAAAGCGGGAGCCGGGGAGCTGTTTTTT.

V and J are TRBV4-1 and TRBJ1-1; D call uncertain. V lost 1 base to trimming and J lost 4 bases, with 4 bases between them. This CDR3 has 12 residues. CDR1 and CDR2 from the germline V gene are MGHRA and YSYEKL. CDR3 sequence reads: CASSQVFTEAFF. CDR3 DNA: TGCGCCAGCAGCCAAGTTTTCACTGAAGCTTTCTTT.

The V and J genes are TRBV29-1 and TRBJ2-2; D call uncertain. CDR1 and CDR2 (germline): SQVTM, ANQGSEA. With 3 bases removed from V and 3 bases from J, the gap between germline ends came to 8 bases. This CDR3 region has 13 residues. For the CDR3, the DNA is TGCAGCGTTGACTCGGGCTACACCGGGGAGCTGTTTTTT. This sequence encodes CSVDSGYTGELFF.

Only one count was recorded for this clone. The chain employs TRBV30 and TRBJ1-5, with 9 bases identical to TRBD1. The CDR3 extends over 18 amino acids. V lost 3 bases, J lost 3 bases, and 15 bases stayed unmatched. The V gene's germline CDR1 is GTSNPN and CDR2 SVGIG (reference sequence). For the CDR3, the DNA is TGTGCCTGGAGCCTCACGAGGAACAGGGGGCCAGACAATCAGCCCCAGCATTTT. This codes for CAWSLTRNRGPDNQPQHF.

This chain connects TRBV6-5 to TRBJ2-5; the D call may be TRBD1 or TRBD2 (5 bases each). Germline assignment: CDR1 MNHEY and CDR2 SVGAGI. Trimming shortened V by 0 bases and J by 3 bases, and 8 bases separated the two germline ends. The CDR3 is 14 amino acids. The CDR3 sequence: CASSYSGTEETQYF. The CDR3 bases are TGTGCCAGCAGTTACTCTGGGACGGAAGAGACCCAGTACTTC.

In DNA form, the CDR3 reads TGTGCCAGCAGCATGACAGGCTATAATGAAAAACTGTTTTTT. The encoded protein is CASSMTGYNEKLFF. The chain carries TRBV6-5 and TRBJ1-4; possible D gene TRBD1, 6 bases. The CDR3 spans 14 residues. The V gene's germline CDR1 is MNHEY and CDR2 SVGAGI. The V gene lost 6 bases and the J gene lost 4 bases, with 12 bases spanning the gap.

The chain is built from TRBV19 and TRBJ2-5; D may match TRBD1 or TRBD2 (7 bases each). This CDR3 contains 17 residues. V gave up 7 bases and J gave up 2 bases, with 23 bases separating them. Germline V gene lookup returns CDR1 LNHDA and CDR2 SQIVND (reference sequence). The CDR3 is CASKPHGGNRGQETQYF. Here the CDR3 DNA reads TGTGCCAGTAAACCCCACGGGGGGAACAGGGGTCAAGAGACCCAGTACTTC.

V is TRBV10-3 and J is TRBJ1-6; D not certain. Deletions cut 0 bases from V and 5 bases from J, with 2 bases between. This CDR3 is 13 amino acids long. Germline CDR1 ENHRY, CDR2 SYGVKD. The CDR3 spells CAISESHNSPLHF. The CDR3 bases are TGTGCCATCAGTGAGTCGCATAATTCACCCCTCCACTTT.

The CDR3 nucleotides are TGTGCCAGCATGGCAGGGGAAGGGGAGACCCAGTACTTC. It yields the protein CASMAGEGETQYF. The chain carries TRBV2 and TRBJ2-5, with a weak D call TRBD1 (6 bases). V lost 7 bases to trimming and J lost 5 bases, with 14 bases between them. CDR1 is SNHLY, CDR2 FYNNEI, per germline. The CDR3 spans 13 residues.

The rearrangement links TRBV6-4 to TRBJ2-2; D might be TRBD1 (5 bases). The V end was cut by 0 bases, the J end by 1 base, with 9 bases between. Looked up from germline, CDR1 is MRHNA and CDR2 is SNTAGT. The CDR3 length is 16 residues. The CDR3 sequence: CASSDSSQGNTGELFF. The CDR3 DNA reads TGTGCCAGCAGTGACTCGAGTCAGGGGAACACCGGGGAGCTGTTTTTT.

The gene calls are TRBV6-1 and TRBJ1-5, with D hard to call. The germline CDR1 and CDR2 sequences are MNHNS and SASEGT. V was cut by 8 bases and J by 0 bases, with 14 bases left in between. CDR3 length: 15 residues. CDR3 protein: CASSSNGLSNQPQHF. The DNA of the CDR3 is TGTGCCAGCTCTTCCAACGGTCTTAGCAATCAGCCCCAGCATTTT.

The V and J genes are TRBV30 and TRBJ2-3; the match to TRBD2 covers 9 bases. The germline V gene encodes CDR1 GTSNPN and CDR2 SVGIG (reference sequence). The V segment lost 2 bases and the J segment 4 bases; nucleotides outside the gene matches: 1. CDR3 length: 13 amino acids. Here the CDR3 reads CAWSSGGSDTQYF. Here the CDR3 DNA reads TGTGCCTGGAGTAGCGGGGGGTCAGATACGCAGTATTTT.

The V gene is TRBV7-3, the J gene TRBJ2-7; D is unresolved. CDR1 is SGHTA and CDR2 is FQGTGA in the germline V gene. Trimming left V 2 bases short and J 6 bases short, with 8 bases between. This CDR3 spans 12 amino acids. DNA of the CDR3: TGTGCCAGCAGCTTAGGGGAAGGCGAGCAGTACTTC. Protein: CASSLGEGEQYF.

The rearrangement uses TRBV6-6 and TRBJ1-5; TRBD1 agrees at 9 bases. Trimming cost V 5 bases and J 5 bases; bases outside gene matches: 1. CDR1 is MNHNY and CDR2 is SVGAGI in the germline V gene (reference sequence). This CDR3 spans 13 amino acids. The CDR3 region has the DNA TGTGCCAGCAGTCGACAGGGGGATCAGCCCCAGCATTTT. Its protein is CASSRQGDQPQHF.

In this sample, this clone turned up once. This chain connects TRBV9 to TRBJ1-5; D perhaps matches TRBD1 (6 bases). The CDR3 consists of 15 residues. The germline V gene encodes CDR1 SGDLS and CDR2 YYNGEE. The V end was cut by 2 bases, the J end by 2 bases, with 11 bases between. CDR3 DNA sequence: TGTGCCAGCAGCGTGAACCCAGGGGGCAATCAGCCCCAGCATTTT. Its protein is CASSVNPGGNQPQHF.

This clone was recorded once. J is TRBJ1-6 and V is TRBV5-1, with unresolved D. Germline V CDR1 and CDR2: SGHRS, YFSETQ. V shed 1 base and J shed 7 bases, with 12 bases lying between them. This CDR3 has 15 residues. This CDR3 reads CASSLFAGTNSPLHF. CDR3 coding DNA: TGCGCCAGCAGCTTGTTTGCGGGTACCAATTCACCCCTCCACTTT.

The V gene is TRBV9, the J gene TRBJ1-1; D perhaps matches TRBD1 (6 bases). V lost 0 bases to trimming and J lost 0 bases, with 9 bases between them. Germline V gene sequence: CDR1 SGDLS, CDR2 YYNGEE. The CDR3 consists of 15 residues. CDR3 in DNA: TGTGCCAGCAGCGTAGGCAACAGGGTGAACACTGAAGCTTTCTTT. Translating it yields CASSVGNRVNTEAFF.